The clone carrying this T cell receptor beta chain showed up just once. The sample belongs to a study of blood T cell repertoires in COVID-19. Overall study context: T cells, B-cell-depleted T cells, or PBMCs supplied cDNA or gDNA.

Study processing details: Reference gene primer amplification gave estimated nucleated cell counts. Only in-frame clones appear in the TCRdb table, and some are missing; sequencing was by immunoSEQ multiplex PCR. V and J calls and clone size are given by that table; D and trimming were obtained from the DNA. The table lists roughly 100,000 clones, less than 90% of them singletons. CDR3 length equals 15 residues. The germline CDR1 and CDR2 sequences are MNHNY and SVGAGI (reference sequence). The J segment lost 1 base and the V segment lost 6 bases, leaving 7 bases of the junction unmatched. V is TRBV6-6 and J is TRBJ1-1; 8 nucleotides match TRBD1. Sequenced: peripheral blood. This receptor was identified in a human donor in a cohort sampled during active COVID-19. CDR3 in amino acids: CASSLMGQANTEAFF. The CDR3 DNA follows: TGTGCCAGCAGCCTCATGGGACAGGCGAACACTGAAGCTTTCTTT.